This entry features one T cell receptor (beta chain) sequence. Antigen specificity is unknown. Germline V CDR1 and CDR2: GTSNPN, SVGIG (reference sequence). The CDR3 spans 14 residues. V was pared by 8 bases and J by 6 bases, with 23 bases between. The purity of all sorted populations exceeded 95%. This sample was included in a study of beta chain features in type 1 diabetes. Findings and limits, study-wide: Patients with type 1 diabetes showed fewer VDJ junction insertions and more deletions. Significant though moderate, a shortening of TCRB CDR3s appeared in all four CD4+ subsets of Type 1 diabetes patients.

All of the isolated RNA was reverse transcribed, so expressed TCRB transcripts were sequenced. Sequenced naive, central memory and regulatory T cell samples produced an average of about 3.57 million reads. Clones were read by immunoSEQ multiplex PCR, and TCRdb kept only the in-frame ones, dropping some. The sample holds fewer than 150,000 clones; about 7% are singletons and the top ten take about 1.3%. The rearrangement joins TRBV30 to TRBJ2-7; possibly TRBD2 for D (6 bases). The sequenced sample was central memory CD4+ T cells from blood. This TCR came from a woman between 25 and 40 years old in good health. DNA for the CDR3: TGTGCCGGCCGAGGTGGGGGGTCGGGTTCCGAGCAGTACTTC. Encoded protein: CAGRGGGSGSEQYF.